This T cell receptor beta chain was observed in a study of blood T cell repertoires in COVID-19. Study background: Specimens from acute and convalescent COVID-19 originated in the United States, Italy and Spain. Sources were T cells, B-cell-depleted T cells, or PBMCs; the material itself was cDNA or gDNA.

Study processing details: Amplification of reference gene primers was used by the study to estimate nucleated cell counts. Profiled with immunoSEQ multiplex PCR; TCRdb holds only in-frame clones, not every one. That table gives V, J and clone size, and the DNA gave D and trimming. The sample has fewer than 25,000 clones; 80% to 95% are singletons. The CDR3 is made up of 15 amino acids. CDR1 SGHRS and CDR2 YFSETQ come from the germline V gene. Between the trimmed V and J ends, which lost 0 bases and 7 bases, there was a span of 17 bases. This clonotype was obtained from a man in his 70s with acute or convalescent COVID-19. The material sequenced was peripheral blood. This sequence joins TRBV5-1 and TRBJ2-7; D perhaps matches TRBD2 (5 bases). CDR3 coding DNA: TGCGCCAGCAGCTTGGTGACCGGGTGGACGGGGGAGCAGTACTTC. Translating it yields CASSLVTGWTGEQYF.